These T cell receptor beta chains were read from a single sample in a study of post-analysis software for immune sequencing data. Each CDR3 protein is one row after TCRdb ran MiXCR on the PCR reads. The sample records approximately 150,000 distinct CDR3 sequences, 30% being singletons. The sequencing sample was made of blood. The receptors here all came from a girl between 10 and 17 years old with multiple sclerosis. The CDR3 runs from the conserved cysteine through the conserved F or W. A D gene is named only where the DNA matches it firmly. Size values are once, few and many counts, or a class for expanded clones, and some rows have none.

V,size,J,D,DNA,CDR3
TRBV5-1,NA,TRBJ2-7,TRBD2,TGCGCCAGCAGCTTACCATCAGCGGGGTACTACGAGCAGTACTTC,CASSLPSAGYYEQYF
TRBV7-8,NA,TRBJ1-2,NA,TGTGCCAGCAGCTTCGACATCGGCGGCTACACCTTC,CASSFDIGGYTF
TRBV20-1,NA,TRBJ2-5,NA,TGCAGTGCGGGGTCGGGTTACAATGAGCAGTACTTC,CSAGSGYNEQYF
TRBV27,few,TRBJ2-7,NA,TGTGCCAGCAGTTTAAGGCTGGGGCGGACTCCAGCCTACGAGCAGTACTTC,CASSLRLGRTPAYEQYF
TRBV11-2,few,TRBJ2-3,NA,TGTGCCAGCAGCTTAGACCAAGGTAGCACAGATGCGCAGTATTTT,CASSLDQGSTDAQYF
TRBV10-3,few,TRBJ2-7,TRBD1,TGTGCCGCGGAGACGACAGGGGGCGAGCAGTACTTC,CAAETTGGEQYF
TRBV27,many,TRBJ1-2,NA,TGTGCCAGCAGTTTATCTGGGGGTCACTATGGCTACACCTTC,CASSLSGGHYGYTF
TRBV25-1,many,TRBJ2-1,NA,TGTGCCAGCAGTAAGCTGAGCTCCTACAATGAGCAGTTCTTC,CASSKLSSYNEQFF
TRBV6-5,many,TRBJ1-1,TRBD1,TGTGCCAGCAGTTACTCGAGTGACAGGGAGACTGAAGCTTTCTTT,CASSYSSDRETEAFF
TRBV12-3/TRBV12-4,NA,TRBJ2-7,NA,TGTGCCAGCAGTCCTTGGGAAGGGGGACGTGGCTACGAGCAGTACTTC,CASSPWEGGRGYEQYF
TRBV5-1,NA,TRBJ2-7,NA,TGCGCCAGCAGCTTGGCCCCGGACGGAAGGCTATACGAGCAGTACTTC,CASSLAPDGRLYEQYF
TRBV12-3/TRBV12-4,NA,TRBJ1-3,NA,TGTGCCAGCAGTCCTAGCACAGGGATCGCTGGAGACACCATATATTTT,CASSPSTGIAGDTIYF
TRBV4-1,few,TRBJ2-3,TRBD2,TGCGCCAGTACTTCTAGCGGGAGGGCGAGGAGGAATACGCAGTATTTT,CASTSSGRARRNTQYF
TRBV29-1,many,TRBJ1-2,NA,TGCAGCGTCAGCGGGGGGTCTACCTATGGCTACACCTTC,CSVSGGSTYGYTF
TRBV10-2,many,TRBJ2-7,NA,TGCGCCAGCAGTCTTAACCAGCACGAGCAGTACTTC,CASSLNQHEQYF
TRBV3-1,NA,TRBJ2-2,TRBD2,TGTGCCAGCAGCCAACCAAGCGGGAGTAGTGGCGGGGAGCTGTTTTTT,CASSQPSGSSGGELFF
TRBV3-1,few,TRBJ1-1,NA,TGTGCCAGCAGCCAAGGGGTAAGATTGAACACTGAAGCTTTCTTT,CASSQGVRLNTEAFF
TRBV15,few,TRBJ1-4,NA,TGTGCCACCAGCCCAGACAGGAGAAATGAAAAACTGTTTTTT,CATSPDRRNEKLFF
TRBV29-1,NA,TRBJ1-1,TRBD1,TGCAGCGGGTACAGGGGATACACTGAAGCTTTCTTT,CSGYRGYTEAFF
TRBV9,NA,TRBJ2-5,TRBD1,TGTGCCAGCAGCTTAGTCGGGACAGAAGAGACCCAGTACTTC,CASSLVGTEETQYF
TRBV29-1,few,TRBJ1-1,NA,TGCAGCGTTGAAGATTCCGGGTGGGGGAACACTGAAGCTTTCTTT,CSVEDSGWGNTEAFF
TRBV5-1,NA,TRBJ2-1,TRBD1,TGCGCCAGCAGCTTCAGAGGGGGCCCCGGCGACAATGAGCAGTTCTTC,CASSFRGGPGDNEQFF
TRBV5-1,NA,TRBJ2-1,NA,TGCGCCAGCAGCAGGACGGGACAAGGGAGCGAGCAGTTCTTC,CASSRTGQGSEQFF
TRBV20-1,NA,TRBJ1-2,TRBD1,TGCAGTGTACCCGGGACAGCTTATGGCTACACCTTC,CSVPGTAYGYTF
TRBV5-4,NA,TRBJ2-5,TRBD2,TGTGCCAGCAGCTTGATACCGCCGACTAGCGGTTCGCAAGAGACCCAGTACTTC,CASSLIPPTSGSQETQYF
TRBV4-2,once,TRBJ2-3,NA,TGTGCCAGCAGCCAAGAAATGACAGCCTTCGCGGATACGCAGTATTTT,CASSQEMTAFADTQYF
TRBV7-2,many,TRBJ2-3,NA,TGTGCCAGCAGCCTACCGGGACCGAGCACAGATACGCAGTATTTT,CASSLPGPSTDTQYF
TRBV12-3/TRBV12-4,many,TRBJ2-3,NA,TGTGCCAGCAGTCCCGCAGATACGCAGTATTTT,CASSPADTQYF
TRBV7-9,few,TRBJ2-3,TRBD1,TGTGCCAGCGGCTCGACGGGACAGGGGGCAGATACGCAGTATTTT,CASGSTGQGADTQYF
TRBV24-1,NA,TRBJ1-4,NA,TGTGCCACCAGTGATCGCCGGGGGAATGAAAAACTGTTTTTT,CATSDRRGNEKLFF
TRBV12-3/TRBV12-4,NA,TRBJ2-5,TRBD2,TGTGCCAGCGGCATACTAGCGTGGCAAGAGACCCAGTACTTC,CASGILAWQETQYF
TRBV7-7,NA,TRBJ2-3,TRBD2,TGTGCTAGCAGCATGGGACTAGCGGGAGGAGGCACAGATACGCGGTATTTT,CASSMGLAGGGTDTRYF
TRBV21-1,many,TRBJ2-5,NA,TGTGCCAGCAGCAAATCCCGACACATACAAGAGACCCAGTACTTC,CASSKSRHIQETQYF
TRBV3-1,few,TRBJ1-5,NA,TGTGTCAGCAGCCAATGGCTGGTTAATCAGCCCCAGCATTTT,CVSSQWLVNQPQHF
TRBV24-1,NA,TRBJ2-7,TRBD2,TGTGCCACCAGTGACCGCCAGACTAGCGGGAGCTATGAGCAGTACTTC,CATSDRQTSGSYEQYF
TRBV5-1,NA,TRBJ2-2,TRBD1,TGCGCCAGCAGCTCACAGGGGGCTGGCGGGGAGCTGTTTTTT,CASSSQGAGGELFF
TRBV5-6,NA,TRBJ1-2,NA,TGTGCCAGCAGCGCCGGGACACCCGCAATGTTAGCTAACTATGGCTACACCTTC,CASSAGTPAMLANYGYTF
TRBV18,NA,TRBJ2-7,NA,TGTGCCAGCTCACCTCCTGGTGGAGGGCTCTCCTACGAGCAGTACTTC,CASSPPGGGLSYEQYF
TRBV6-5,NA,TRBJ1-2,NA,TGTGCCAGCACCAACGGGGACGGCGCGGCTAACTATGGCTACACCTTC,CASTNGDGAANYGYTF
TRBV9,few,TRBJ1-1,NA,TGTGCCAGCAGCGCCACGCCCGGGACCCATAACACTGAAGCTTTCTTT,CASSATPGTHNTEAFF
TRBV19,many,TRBJ2-1,NA,TGTGCCAGTGATGGGGGCTCAGGGTTGGATGAGCAGTTCTTC,CASDGGSGLDEQFF
TRBV6-5,many,TRBJ2-5,NA,TGTGCCAGCAGTTACTCATTGGAGACCCAGTACTTC,CASSYSLETQYF
TRBV13,NA,TRBJ2-1,NA,TGTGCCAGCAGCCCTAGACAGCCTACTACGGATGAGCAGTTCTTC,CASSPRQPTTDEQFF
TRBV2,NA,TRBJ2-7,NA,TGTGCCAGCAATAAAGCTCAGGAGCAGTACTTC,CASNKAQEQYF
TRBV10-3,NA,TRBJ2-3,NA,TGTGCCATTTCGGATACGCAGTATTTT,CAISDTQYF
TRBV5-1,many,TRBJ2-1,NA,TGCGCCAGCAGCTTGGCGGAATCGGTTCGGGGGTTCTTC,CASSLAESVRGFF
TRBV5-1,NA,TRBJ2-1,NA,TGCGCCAGCAGCTTGGTGGTAGCCCACAATGAGCAGTTCTTC,CASSLVVAHNEQFF
TRBV20-1,once,TRBJ2-1,TRBD2,TGCAGTGCTATGGGGGGGGATGGCAACAATGAGCAGTTCTTC,CSAMGGDGNNEQFF
TRBV6-5,many,TRBJ2-3,NA,TGTGCCAGCAGTGGGAGCACAGATACGCAGTATTTT,CASSGSTDTQYF
TRBV5-1,NA,TRBJ1-1,NA,TGCGCCAGCAGCTTGAATGGCGGGCCTGAAGCTTTCTTT,CASSLNGGPEAFF